This T cell receptor beta chain was captured by sequencing in a study of blood T cell repertoires in COVID-19 (TCRdb year 2020). For the study in its entirety: Collaborator samples came from the United States, Italy and Spain and covered acute and convalescent phases of COVID-19. The prospective study material was composed of cDNA or gDNA derived from T cells, B-cell-depleted T cells, or PBMCs. The dataset comprised deeply sampled blood TCRbeta repertoires from subjects exposed to, actively infected with, or recovered from COVID-19. A freely available public database, intended as a resource for researchers studying the immune response to SARS-CoV-2, is where the repertoires were released. The samples were drawn from the first 160 participants of the ongoing ImmuneRACE study and from more than 1,000 subjects provided by 6 global collaborators. Nearly every sample came with metadata listing a de-identified subject ID, COVID-19 status, age in years and sex. Where HLA class I and class II types were available, the types were taken from metadata supplied by the sample provider, not from assay-based typing.

Whole blood was collected in K2EDTA tubes by collaborating institutions according to the institutions' own protocols. For TCRbeta analysis, collaborator samples were shipped as frozen whole blood, as isolated PBMCs, or as DNA extracted from either sample type. Regarding this clone: Its antigen remains undetermined. Base qualities are not recorded, but no much larger clone differs from it by a single base.

Paper-wide results and their limitations: How much clinical and demographic metadata was included differed by source and by participant, and the metadata was provided uncurated.

For CDR1 and CDR2, the germline V gene (reference sequence) lists LNHDA and SQIVND. The CDR3 goes from the cysteine to the phenylalanine over 14 residues. Kept here is only the CDR3 DNA, which spans 42 bases and is read in frame from base 1. V loses 8 bases at its end and J loses 8 bases; junction bases beyond the gene matches: 11. TCRbeta CDR3 regions were amplified from genomic DNA by means of the immunoSEQ Assay, a bias-controlled multiplex PCR. Processing in the source paper ran as follows. Nucleated cell counts per sample were estimated from amplification of reference gene primers within the assay. To quantify the absolute abundance of each unique TCRbeta CDR3 rearrangement, sequence reads were collapsed and filtered. For each sample, productive Simpson clonality was calculated as the square root of Simpson's diversity index over productive rearrangements. This is the immuneACCESS table as TCRdb keeps it, with only in-frame sequences that have V and J called. A part of the clones is gone; compared with another copy, unresolved V genes explain less than half, and the rest is unexplained. The DNA was the basis for D and trimming; V, J and clone size are from that table. The sample profile shows more than 10,000 clones; under 95% of them were found once. 12% to 15% of the sample goes to the ten largest clones.

This sequence originates from a human donor in a cohort sampled during active COVID-19. The material sequenced was peripheral blood. The chain is made from TRBV19 and TRBJ1-4; 7 of the junction bases match TRBD1. The CDR3 region has the sequence CASCPGQWEEKLFF. The base sequence is TGTGCCAGTTGTCCGGGACAGTGGGAAGAAAAACTGTTTTTT.